This passage covers 9 T cell receptor beta chains from one sample sequenced in a study of blood T cell repertoires in COVID-19. Libraries were prepared by immunoSEQ multiplex PCR; TCRdb keeps only in-frame clonotypes and omits some of them. There are 55,000 to 70,000 clones in the sample; around nine tenths occur only once, and more than 7% lies in the top ten. The sample consisted of peripheral blood. All receptors derive from a woman in her 70s with active COVID-19.

The rearrangement joins TRBV24-1 to TRBJ2-5; no clear D. The germline V gene encodes CDR1 KGHDR and CDR2 SFDVKD. The V gene lost 4 bases and the J gene lost 2 bases, with 10 bases spanning the gap. The CDR3 loop spans 14 amino acids. The CDR3 DNA sequence: TGTGCCACCAGTGACGAAGGCAGGCAAGAGACCCAGTACTTC. The encoded protein is CATSDEGRQETQYF.

The chain has TRBV13 and TRBJ2-7; D may be TRBD2 (5 bases). V was clipped by 5 bases and J by 3 bases, with 17 bases between them. Germline CDR1 PRHDT, CDR2 FYEKMQ (reference sequence). CDR3 length equals 15 residues. The CDR3 sequence is CASSQQAGAVYEQYF. The CDR3 DNA sequence: TGTGCCAGCAGCCAGCAGGCGGGCGCCGTCTACGAGCAGTACTTC.

The CDR3 spells CASSFSGTKTGELFF. CDR3 bases: TGTGCCAGCAGTTTTAGCGGGACTAAAACCGGGGAGCTGTTTTTT. The rearrangement links TRBV7-3 to TRBJ2-2; 8 positions match TRBD2. Germline values: CDR1 SGHTA, CDR2 FQGTGA. This CDR3 is 15 amino acids long. V shed 6 bases and J 5 bases; nucleotides not matched to a gene: 8.

The genes are TRBV7-3 and TRBJ2-7; D is unresolved. There are 13 residues in the CDR3. V gave up 0 bases and J gave up 3 bases, with 6 bases separating them. Germline V gene lookup returns CDR1 SGHTA and CDR2 FQGTGA. The CDR3 reads CASSLTPSYEQYF. The CDR3, as DNA: TGTGCCAGCAGCTTAACCCCGAGCTACGAGCAGTACTTC.

The chain combines TRBV30 with TRBJ2-1; 7 nucleotides line up with TRBD1. There are 14 residues in the CDR3. The trim removed 0 bases at V and 2 bases at J, leaving 1 base unmatched. Per germline, CDR1 GTSNPN and CDR2 SVGIG (reference sequence). In DNA form, the CDR3 reads TGTGCCTGGAGTGTAGGGACAGCCTACAATGAGCAGTTCTTC. It yields the protein CAWSVGTAYNEQFF. Filled out from reference TRBV30 and TRBJ2-1, the complete variable domain reads SQTIHQWPATLVQPVGSPLSLECTVEGTSNPNLYWYRQAAGRGLQLLFYSVGIGQISSEVPQNLSASRPQDRQFILSSKKLLLSDSGFYLCAWSVGTAYNEQFFGPGTRLTVL.

The chain combines TRBV21-1 with TRBJ2-7; the table's D gene call, TRBD1, was not cross checked with the DNA. TRBV21-1 is shown as a pseudogene. The CDR3 is 13 residues long. CDR3 sequence reads: CASSKGQAYEQYF. CDR3 DNA: TGTGCCAGCAGCAAGGGACAGGCCTACGAGCAGTACTTC.

The V and J genes are TRBV2 and TRBJ1-1; D not certain. The CDR3 covers 14 residues. Trimming stripped 2 bases from V and 1 base from J, with 8 bases between. Germline CDR1 SNHLY, CDR2 FYNNEI. The CDR3 sequence: CASSETTGNTEAFF. The CDR3 DNA reads as TGTGCCAGCAGTGAAACCACGGGGAACACTGAAGCTTTCTTT.

The count of this clone is one. The chain links TRBV27 to TRBJ1-4; D is undetermined. Germline CDR1 reads MNHEY; CDR2 reads SMNVEV (reference sequence). V lost 5 bases and J lost 8, with 15 bases in between. The CDR3 contains 14 residues. The chain's CDR3 is CASSLGSTGEKLFF. The CDR3 DNA reads TGTGCCAGCAGTCTAGGGTCTACGGGGGAAAAACTGTTTTTT. Full variable domain (missing parts from reference TRBV27 and TRBJ1-4): EAQVTQNPRYLITVTGKKLTVTCSQNMNHEYMSWYRQDPGLGLRQIYYSMNVEVTDKGDVPEGYKVSRKEKRNFPLILESPSPNQTSLYFCASSLGSTGEKLFFGSGTQLSVL.

The chain has TRBV2 and TRBJ2-1; TRBD2 matches 7 bases. This CDR3 is built from 14 residues. Germline V gene data show CDR1 as SNHLY and CDR2 as FYNNEI. V gave up 11 bases and J gave up 3 bases; unmatched junction bases: 10. The chain's CDR3 is CADKAGDFYNEQFF. The CDR3 coding sequence is TGTGCCGACAAGGCGGGGGACTTCTACAATGAGCAGTTCTTC.